Below are 10 T cell receptor beta chains sequenced from a single sample in a study of cytomegalovirus exposure and HLA in healthy donors. In the PCR, 60 Vbeta and 13 Jbeta primers were used. Here immunoSEQ multiplex PCR was the method, and the copy in TCRdb shows in-frame clones only, minus some. Of approximately 100,000 clones listed, around 77% are singletons. Material: PBMCs. The receptors derive from a man in his forties in good health and CMV-seropositive.

The J gene is TRBJ2-5, the V gene TRBV18; TRBD1 matches at 7 bases. CDR3 length: 14 residues. The germline gives CDR1 KGHSH, CDR2 LQKENI. V gave up 2 bases and J gave up 5 bases; unmatched junction bases: 5. The CDR3 loop reads CASSPMLTGETQYF. The CDR3 nucleotides are TGTGCCAGCTCACCAATGTTGACAGGGGAGACCCAGTACTTC.

The CDR3 here is CASSPGLAGELGTQYF. The DNA of the CDR3 is TGTGCCAGCAGCCCCGGACTAGCGGGGGAATTGGGGACCCAGTACTTC. V and J are TRBV5-4 and TRBJ2-5; 13 nucleotides match TRBD2. Germline CDR1 is SGHNT and CDR2 is YYREEE (reference sequence). CDR3 length: 16 amino acids. V lost 4 bases to trimming and J lost 7 bases; unmatched junction nucleotides: 10.

The chain recombines TRBV7-9 with TRBJ2-5, with 10 bases matching TRBD2. Germline trimming cut 5 bases from V and 5 bases from J; bases unmatched to any gene: 5. The CDR3 has 14 amino acids. Germline values: CDR1 SEHNR, CDR2 FQNEAQ (reference sequence). The CDR3 coding sequence is TGTGCCAGCAGCAAAGCGGGGGGGCCGGAGACCCAGTACTTC. Amino acid sequence: CASSKAGGPETQYF.

This rearrangement joins TRBV6-6 to TRBJ2-7, with TRBD1 as a possible D gene (5 bases). CDR3 length equals 15 residues. The germline V gene has CDR1 MNHNY and CDR2 SVGAGI (reference sequence). Trimming left V 0 bases short and J 9 bases short, with 18 bases between. This CDR3 reads CASSYSDTPPFGQYF. As DNA, the CDR3 is TGTGCCAGCAGTTACTCGGACACCCCCCCCTTTGGGCAGTACTTC.

This clone has only a few counts. The rearrangement joins TRBV7-6 to TRBJ1-1; D not certain. This CDR3 spans 17 amino acids. CDR1 and CDR2 from the germline V gene are SGHVS and FNYEAQ. The germline V and J ends were trimmed by 5 bases and 1 base, with 20 bases remaining between them. The CDR3 coding sequence is TGTGCCAGCAGCCCAGAGGTTGGTTTCCGGGGGAACACTGAAGCTTTCTTT. Translation: CASSPEVGFRGNTEAFF. The full variable domain, completed using reference TRBV7-6 and TRBJ1-1, is GAGVSQSPRYKVTKRGQDVALRCDPISGHVSLYWYRQALGQGPEFLTYFNYEAQQDKSGLPNDRFSAERPEGSISTLTIQRTEQRDSAMYRCASSPEVGFRGNTEAFFGQGTRLTVV.

This clone was picked up a small number of times. The chain is built from TRBV7-8 and TRBJ2-7, with 9 bases fitting TRBD1. Germline V gives CDR1 SGHVS, CDR2 FQNEAQ. CDR3 size: 15 residues. J gave up 1 base and V 5 bases, and 6 bases lay outside the gene matches. The CDR3 here is CASSDGQGPSYEQYF. CDR3 coding DNA: TGTGCCAGCAGCGATGGACAGGGGCCGTCCTACGAGCAGTACTTC.

V is TRBV27 and J is TRBJ1-5; possible D gene TRBD1, 6 bases. From germline, CDR1 is MNHEY and CDR2 SMNVEV (reference sequence). This CDR3 region has 17 residues. The ends were cut back, 5 bases at V and 9 bases at J, with 26 bases in the middle. The chain's CDR3 is CASSRSGIGGAFSPQHF. CDR3 DNA sequence: TGTGCCAGCAGTCGATCCGGTATTGGGGGGGCATTTTCGCCCCAGCATTTT.

The chain recombines TRBV7-9 with TRBJ2-3; the match to TRBD2 covers 11 bases. J lost 3 bases, V lost 1 base, and 6 bases had no gene match. The length of the CDR3 is 17 residues. Germline V gene lookup returns CDR1 SEHNR and CDR2 FQNEAQ (reference sequence). The chain's CDR3 is CASSLVASGGYTDTQYF. The CDR3 DNA reads as TGTGCCAGCAGCTTAGTTGCTAGCGGGGGGTATACAGATACGCAGTATTTT.

V is TRBV18 and J is TRBJ2-2; 10 nucleotides line up with TRBD1. V trimming: 2 bases; J trimming: 6 bases; junction bases outside the gene matches: 6. CDR1 and CDR2 (germline): KGHSH, LQKENI. The CDR3 consists of 16 residues. CDR3: CASSPGTGAIPGELFF. The CDR3 DNA sequence: TGTGCCAGCTCACCAGGGACAGGGGCGATTCCCGGGGAGCTGTTTTTT.

The chain combines TRBV7-2 with TRBJ2-3; D is perhaps TRBD1 (6 bases). This CDR3 comprises 15 residues. Germline lookup yields CDR1 SGHTA and CDR2 FQGNSA. The V gene lost 3 bases and the J gene lost 6 bases, with 16 bases spanning the gap. CDR3 DNA: TGTGCCAGCAGCTTTGGTGGGGGCTATCCTGATACGCAGTATTTT. Translated, it gives CASSFGGGYPDTQYF.